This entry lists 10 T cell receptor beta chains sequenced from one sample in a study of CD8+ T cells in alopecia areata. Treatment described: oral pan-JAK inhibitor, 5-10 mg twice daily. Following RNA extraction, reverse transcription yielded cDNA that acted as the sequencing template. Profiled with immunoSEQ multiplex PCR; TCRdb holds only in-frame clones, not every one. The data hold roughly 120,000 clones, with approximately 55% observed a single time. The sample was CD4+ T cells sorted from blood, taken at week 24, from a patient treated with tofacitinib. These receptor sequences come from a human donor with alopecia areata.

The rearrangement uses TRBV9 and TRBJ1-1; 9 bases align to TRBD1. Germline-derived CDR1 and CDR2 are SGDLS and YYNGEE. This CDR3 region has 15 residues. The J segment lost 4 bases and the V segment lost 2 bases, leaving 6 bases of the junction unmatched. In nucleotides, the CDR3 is TGTGCCAGCAGCGTCACAGGGGGCGCCGGCACTGAAGCTTTCTTT. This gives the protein CASSVTGGAGTEAFF.

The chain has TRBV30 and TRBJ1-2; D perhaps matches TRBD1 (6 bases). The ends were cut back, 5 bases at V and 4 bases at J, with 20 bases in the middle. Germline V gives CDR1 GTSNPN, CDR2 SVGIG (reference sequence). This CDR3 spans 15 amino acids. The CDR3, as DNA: TGTGCCTGGTCCGATGCAGGGGCCACGCCCTATGGCTACACCTTC. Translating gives CAWSDAGATPYGYTF.

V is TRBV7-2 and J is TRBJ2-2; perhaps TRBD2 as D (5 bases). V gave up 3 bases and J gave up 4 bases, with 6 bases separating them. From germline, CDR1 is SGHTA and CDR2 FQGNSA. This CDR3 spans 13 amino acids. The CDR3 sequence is CASSLRATGELFF. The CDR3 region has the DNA TGTGCCAGCAGCTTGCGGGCCACCGGGGAGCTGTTTTTT.

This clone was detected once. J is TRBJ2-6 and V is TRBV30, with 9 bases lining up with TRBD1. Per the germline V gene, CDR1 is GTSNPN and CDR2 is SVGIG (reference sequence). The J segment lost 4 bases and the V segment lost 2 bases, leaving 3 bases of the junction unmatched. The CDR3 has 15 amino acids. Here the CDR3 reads CAWSPQGAGANVLTF. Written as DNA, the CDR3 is TGTGCCTGGAGTCCACAGGGGGCCGGGGCCAACGTCCTGACTTTC.

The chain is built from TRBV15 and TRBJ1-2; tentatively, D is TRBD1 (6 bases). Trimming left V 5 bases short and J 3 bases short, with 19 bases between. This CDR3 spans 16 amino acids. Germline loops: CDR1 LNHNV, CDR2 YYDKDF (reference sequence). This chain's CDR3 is CATSLVMRDTHYGYTF. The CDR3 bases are TGTGCCACCAGCCTAGTGATGAGGGACACCCACTATGGCTACACCTTC.

CDR3 nucleotides: TGTGCCAGCAGCTTGGGGAATAGGAACACTGAAGCTTTCTTT. Translating it yields CASSLGNRNTEAFF. The V gene is TRBV7-9, the J gene TRBJ1-1; D ambiguous. Trimming removed 3 bases at V and 1 base at J, with 9 bases between. Germline V gene lookup returns CDR1 SEHNR and CDR2 FQNEAQ (reference sequence). The CDR3 sequence is 14 residues long.

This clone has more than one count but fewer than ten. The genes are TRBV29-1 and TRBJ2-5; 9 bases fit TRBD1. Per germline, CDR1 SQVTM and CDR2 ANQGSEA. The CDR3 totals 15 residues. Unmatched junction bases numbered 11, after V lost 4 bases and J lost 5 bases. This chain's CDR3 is CSVGNYRGRGETQYF. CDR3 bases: TGCAGCGTTGGGAACTACAGGGGGCGAGGGGAGACCCAGTACTTC.

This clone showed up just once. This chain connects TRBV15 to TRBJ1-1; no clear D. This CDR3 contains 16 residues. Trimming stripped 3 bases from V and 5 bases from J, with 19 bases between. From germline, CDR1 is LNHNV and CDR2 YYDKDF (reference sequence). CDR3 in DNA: TGTGCCACCAGCAGCCTCCGTGCGAGGAGGCGGACTGAAGCTTTCTTT. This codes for CATSSLRARRRTEAFF.

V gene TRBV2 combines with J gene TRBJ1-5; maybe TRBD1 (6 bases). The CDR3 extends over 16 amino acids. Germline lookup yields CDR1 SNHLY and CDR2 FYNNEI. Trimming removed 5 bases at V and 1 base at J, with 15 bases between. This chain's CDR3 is CASSLDTGISNQPQHF. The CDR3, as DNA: TGTGCCAGCAGTTTAGACACAGGGATAAGCAATCAGCCCCAGCATTTT. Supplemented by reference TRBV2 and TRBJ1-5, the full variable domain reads EPEVTQTPSHQVTQMGQEVILRCVPISNHLYFYWYRQILGQKVEFLVSFYNNEISEKSEIFDDQFSVERPDGSNFTLKIRSTKLEDSAMYFCASSLDTGISNQPQHFGDGTRLSIL.

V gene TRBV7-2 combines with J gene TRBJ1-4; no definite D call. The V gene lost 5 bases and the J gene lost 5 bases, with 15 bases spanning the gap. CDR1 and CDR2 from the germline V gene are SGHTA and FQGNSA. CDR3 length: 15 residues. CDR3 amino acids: CASSPGPQRNEKLFF. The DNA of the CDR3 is TGTGCCAGCAGCCCAGGACCACAGCGGAATGAAAAACTGTTTTTT.